The rows below give T cell receptor beta chains drawn from one sample of a study of blood T cells in healthy people across ages. TCRdb passed the 5' RACE reads through MiXCR, listing each CDR3 protein once. The data hold some 1.4 million distinct CDR3 sequences, with approximately 40% observed a single time. Sequencing was performed on blood. Every receptor here comes from a young woman in good health. The CDR3 runs from the conserved cysteine through the conserved F or W. D genes are given only for firm matches. Only some rows state a clone size, as once, few, many or a class for expanded clones.

>.|TRBJ1-2|TRBD1|TRBV7-9
TGTGCCAACAGCTTAGCGACAGGGGCTAACTATGGCTACACCTTC
CANSLATGANYGYTF
>.|TRBJ2-4|.|TRBV14
TGTGCCAGCAGCCAAGACAACCTGCTTGGAGCCAAAAACATTCAGTACTTC
CASSQDNLLGAKNIQYF
>.|TRBJ2-1|TRBD2|TRBV4-1
TGCGCCAGCAGCCAAGGCGGGGGGGCCCACAATGAGCAGTTCTTC
CASSQGGGAHNEQFF
>.|TRBJ2-2|TRBD2|TRBV5-5
TGTGCCAGCAGCTTGGTCCTAGCGGGGTCCACCGGGGAGCTGTTTTTT
CASSLVLAGSTGELFF
>.|TRBJ2-3|.|TRBV12-3/TRBV12-4
TGTGCCAGCAGTTACCAAACAGATACGCAGTATTTT
CASSYQTDTQYF
>few|TRBJ2-7|.|TRBV3-1
TGTGCCAGCAGCCAACTGGGTTCTAGGTACGAGCAGTACTTC
CASSQLGSRYEQYF
>few|TRBJ2-3|.|TRBV4-2
TGTGCCAGCAGCCAAGATGACTCGCGGGGGCCAGATACGCAGTATTTT
CASSQDDSRGPDTQYF
>few|TRBJ2-1|TRBD2|TRBV29-1
TGCAGCGTTATCAGCGGGGGGGTGAATGAGCAGTTCTTC
CSVISGGVNEQFF
>many|TRBJ2-1|TRBD2|TRBV10-3
TGTGCCATCAGTGAACTAGCGGGAGATTACAATGAGCAGTTCTTC
CAISELAGDYNEQFF
>.|TRBJ1-2|.|TRBV7-9
TGTGCCAGCAGCTTGTCATGGAGAGGCTACACCTTC
CASSLSWRGYTF
>.|TRBJ1-2|.|TRBV3-1
TGTGCCAGCAGCCAAGGAGGGCGGCAGTATGGCTACACCTTC
CASSQGGRQYGYTF